This T cell receptor (beta chain) was captured in a study of blood T cells in healthy people across ages. General study results and limits: Age showed a roughly linear inverse relationship with TCR beta diversity per million T cells. Investigators treated diversity estimates from one million T cells as underestimates.

Isolation yielded PBMCs, at least 6.5 million per sample, in every case. Extraction yielded at least 6 micrograms of total RNA per sample. A second PCR of 7 to 11 cycles used a sample-barcoded 5' primer and a J-beta primer mix. TCRdb ran MiXCR on the 5' RACE reads and lists one entry per CDR3 protein. The data contain over 500,000 distinct CDR3 sequences, 52% of them singletons. This clonotype appeared a few times. The target antigen is unknown. Specimen: blood. The clonotype was recovered from a woman aged 80 or older in good health.

The CDR3 DNA follows: TGCAGTGCTAGGGACTATGGCTACACCTTC. It yields the protein CSARDYGYTF. This chain uses TRBV20-1 with TRBJ1-2; D remains unclear. Between the trimmed V and J ends, which lost 3 bases and 3 bases, there was a span of 2 bases. Germline-derived CDR1 and CDR2 are DFQATT and SNEGSKA (reference sequence). This CDR3 comprises 10 residues.